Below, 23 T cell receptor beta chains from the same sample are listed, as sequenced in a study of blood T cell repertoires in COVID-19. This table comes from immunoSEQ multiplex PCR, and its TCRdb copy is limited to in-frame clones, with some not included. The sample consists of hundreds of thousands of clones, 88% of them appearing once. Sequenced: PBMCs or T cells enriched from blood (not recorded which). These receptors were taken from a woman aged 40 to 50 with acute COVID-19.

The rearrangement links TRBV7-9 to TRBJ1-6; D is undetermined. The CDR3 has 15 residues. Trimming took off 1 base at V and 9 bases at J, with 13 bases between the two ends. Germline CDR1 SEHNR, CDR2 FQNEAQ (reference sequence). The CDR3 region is CASSLDQAPGSPLHF. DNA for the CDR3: TGTGCCAGCAGCTTAGATCAGGCGCCAGGTTCACCCCTCCACTTT.

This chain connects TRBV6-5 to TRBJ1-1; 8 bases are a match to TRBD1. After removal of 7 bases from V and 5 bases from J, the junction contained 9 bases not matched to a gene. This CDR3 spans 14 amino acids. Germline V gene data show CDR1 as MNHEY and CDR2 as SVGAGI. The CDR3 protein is CASNAPGGYTEAFF. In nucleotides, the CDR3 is TGTGCCAGCAATGCCCCAGGGGGCTATACTGAAGCTTTCTTT.

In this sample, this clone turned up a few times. This CDR3 is CASSISPGVNQPQHF. CDR3 DNA sequence: TGTGCCAGTAGTATCAGTCCCGGGGTCAATCAGCCCCAGCATTTT. The chain has TRBV19 and TRBJ1-5, with unresolved D. Looked up from germline, CDR1 is LNHDA and CDR2 is SQIVND (reference sequence). CDR3 length: 15 amino acids. V was trimmed by 3 bases and J by 3 bases, leaving 12 bases between them.

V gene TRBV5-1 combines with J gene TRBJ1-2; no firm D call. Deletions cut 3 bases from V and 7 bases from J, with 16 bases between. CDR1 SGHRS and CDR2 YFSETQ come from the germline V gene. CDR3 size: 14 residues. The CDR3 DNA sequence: TGCGCCAGCAGCTCCCCGGAGGGAATTGGTGGCTACACCTTC. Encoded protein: CASSSPEGIGGYTF.

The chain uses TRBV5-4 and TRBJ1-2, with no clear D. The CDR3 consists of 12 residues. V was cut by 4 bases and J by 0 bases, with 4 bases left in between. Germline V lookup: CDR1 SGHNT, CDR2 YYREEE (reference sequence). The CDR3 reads CASSEANYGYTF. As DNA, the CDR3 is TGTGCCAGCAGCGAGGCTAACTATGGCTACACCTTC.

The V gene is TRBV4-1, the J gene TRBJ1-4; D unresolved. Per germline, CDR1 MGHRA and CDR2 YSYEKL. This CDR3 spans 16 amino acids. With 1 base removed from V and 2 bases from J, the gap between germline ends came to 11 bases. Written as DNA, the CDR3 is TGCGCCAGCAGCCAAGTTTCGGGAAGTACTAATGAAAAACTGTTTTTT. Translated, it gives CASSQVSGSTNEKLFF.

CDR3 in amino acids: CASSLVLDRKYNEQFF. CDR3 nucleotides: TGTGCCAGCAGCTTAGTATTAGACAGGAAATACAATGAGCAGTTCTTC. This chain links TRBV11-2 with TRBJ2-1; D is possibly TRBD1 (6 bases). Germline CDR1 is SGHAT and CDR2 is FQNNGV. V lost 1 base to trimming and J lost 4 bases, with 14 bases between them. This CDR3 comprises 16 residues.

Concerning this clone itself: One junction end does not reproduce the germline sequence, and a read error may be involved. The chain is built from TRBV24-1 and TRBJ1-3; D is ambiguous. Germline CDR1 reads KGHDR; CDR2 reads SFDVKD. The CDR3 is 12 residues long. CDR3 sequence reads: CATSDFGDTIYF. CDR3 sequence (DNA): TGTGCCACCAGTGATTTTGGAGACACCATATATTTT.

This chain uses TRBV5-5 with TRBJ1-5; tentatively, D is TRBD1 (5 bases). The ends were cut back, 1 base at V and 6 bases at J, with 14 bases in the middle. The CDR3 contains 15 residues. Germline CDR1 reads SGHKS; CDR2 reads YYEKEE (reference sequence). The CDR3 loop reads CASSLTGGGPQPQHF. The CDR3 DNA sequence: TGTGCCAGCAGCTTGACCGGGGGAGGTCCTCAGCCCCAGCATTTT.

The CDR3 loop is CASRLDRGGTEAFF. CDR3 nucleotides: TGTGCCAGCAGGCTTGACAGGGGCGGCACTGAAGCTTTCTTT. The gene calls are TRBV6-5 and TRBJ1-1, with 8 bases identical to TRBD1. Germline V gene sequence: CDR1 MNHEY, CDR2 SVGAGI. The junction had 7 bases not matched to a gene; V was cut back by 6 bases and J by 4 bases. The CDR3 has 14 amino acids.

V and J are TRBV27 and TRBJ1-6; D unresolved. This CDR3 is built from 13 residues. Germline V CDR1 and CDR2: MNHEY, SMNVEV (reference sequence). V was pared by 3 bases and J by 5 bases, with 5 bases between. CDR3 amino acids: CASSFNDNSPLHF. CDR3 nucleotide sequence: TGTGCCAGCAGTTTCAATGATAATTCACCCCTCCACTTT.

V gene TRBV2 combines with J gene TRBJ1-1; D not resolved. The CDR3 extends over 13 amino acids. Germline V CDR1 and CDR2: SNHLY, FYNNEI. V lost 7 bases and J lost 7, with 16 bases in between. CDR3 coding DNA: TGTGCCAGCATAAGTTTCCCGGGTCTTGAAGCTTTCTTT. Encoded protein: CASISFPGLEAFF.

CDR3 in amino acids: CASSFSGTGNYNEQFF. CDR3 bases: TGTGCCAGCAGCTTTTCAGGGACAGGGAACTACAATGAGCAGTTCTTC. This chain connects TRBV11-3 to TRBJ2-1; 9 bases match TRBD1. CDR1 and CDR2 from the germline V gene are SGHNT and YENEEA. Trimming cost V 3 bases and J 3 bases; bases outside gene matches: 6. This CDR3 is built from 16 residues. Filled out from reference TRBV11-3 and TRBJ2-1, the complete variable domain reads EAGVVQSPRYKIIEKKQPVAFWCNPISGHNTLYWYLQNLGQGPELLIRYENEEAVDDSQLPKDRFSAERLKGVDSTLKIQPAELGDSAVYLCASSFSGTGNYNEQFFGPGTRLTVL.

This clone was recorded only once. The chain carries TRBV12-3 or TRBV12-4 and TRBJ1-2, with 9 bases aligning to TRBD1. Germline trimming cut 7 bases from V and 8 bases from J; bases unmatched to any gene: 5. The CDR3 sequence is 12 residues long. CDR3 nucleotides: TGTGCCAGCACTCGGACAGGGGTAGGCTACACCTTC. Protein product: CASTRTGVGYTF.

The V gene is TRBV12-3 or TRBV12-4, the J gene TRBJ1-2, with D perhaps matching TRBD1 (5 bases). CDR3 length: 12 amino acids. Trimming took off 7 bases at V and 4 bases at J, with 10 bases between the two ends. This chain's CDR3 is CASTPQVYGYTF. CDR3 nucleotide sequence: TGTGCCAGCACTCCACAGGTCTATGGCTACACCTTC.

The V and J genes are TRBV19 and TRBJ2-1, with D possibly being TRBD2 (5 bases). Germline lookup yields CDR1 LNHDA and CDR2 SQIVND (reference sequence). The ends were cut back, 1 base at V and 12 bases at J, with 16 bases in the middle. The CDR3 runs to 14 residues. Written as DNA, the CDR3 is TGTGCCAGTAGTATAGGCCTAGAAGCGGCGGCGCAGTTCTTC. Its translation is CASSIGLEAAAQFF.

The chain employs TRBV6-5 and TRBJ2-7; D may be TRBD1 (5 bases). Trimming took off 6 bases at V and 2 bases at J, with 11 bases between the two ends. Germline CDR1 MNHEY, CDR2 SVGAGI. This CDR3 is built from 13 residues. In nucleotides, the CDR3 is TGTGCCAGCAGGCAGCAGGGCCCCTACGAGCAGTACTTC. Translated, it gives CASRQQGPYEQYF.

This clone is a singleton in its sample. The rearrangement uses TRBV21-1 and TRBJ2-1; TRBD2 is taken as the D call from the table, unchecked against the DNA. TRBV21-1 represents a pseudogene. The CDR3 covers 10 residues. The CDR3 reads CASSNCEQFF. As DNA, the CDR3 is TGTGCCAGCAGCAACTGTGAGCAGTTCTTC.

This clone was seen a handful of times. As DNA, the CDR3 is TGTGCCAGCAGTGATCTTGGGAGCTCCTACGAGCAGTACTTC. As protein: CASSDLGSSYEQYF. This sequence joins TRBV6-1 and TRBJ2-7, with D perhaps matching TRBD2 (5 bases). The CDR3 extends over 14 amino acids. V was clipped by 3 bases and J by 0 bases, with 9 bases between them. CDR1 is MNHNS, CDR2 SASEGT, per germline.

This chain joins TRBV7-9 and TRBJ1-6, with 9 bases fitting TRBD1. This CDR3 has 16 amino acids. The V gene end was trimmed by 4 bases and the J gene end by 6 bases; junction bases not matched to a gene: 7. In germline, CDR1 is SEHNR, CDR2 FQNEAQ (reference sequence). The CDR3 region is CASSSVGDRVNSPLHF. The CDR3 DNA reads TGTGCCAGCAGCTCCGTGGGGGACAGGGTTAATTCACCCCTCCACTTT.

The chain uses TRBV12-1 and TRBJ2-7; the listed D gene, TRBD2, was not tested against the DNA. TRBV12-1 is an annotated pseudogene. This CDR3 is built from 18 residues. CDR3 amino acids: CASSFGPTSGGASYEQYF. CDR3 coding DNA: TGTGCCAGCAGCTTTGGTCCTACTAGCGGGGGGGCGTCCTACGAGCAGTACTTC.

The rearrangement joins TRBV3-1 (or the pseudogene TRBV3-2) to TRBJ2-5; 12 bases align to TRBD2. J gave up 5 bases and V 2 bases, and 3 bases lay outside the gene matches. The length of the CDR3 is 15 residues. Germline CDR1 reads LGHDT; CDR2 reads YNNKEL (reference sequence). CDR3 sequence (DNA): TGTGCCAGCAGCCAACTAGCGGGGGGGTCCGAGACCCAGTACTTC. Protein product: CASSQLAGGSETQYF.

In DNA form, the CDR3 reads TGTGCCAGCAGCCCGGGAAACTCTGGGTTCGGCGGGGAGCTGTTTTTT. It specifies CASSPGNSGFGGELFF. The chain links TRBV2 to TRBJ2-2, with a weak D call TRBD2 (5 bases). V lost 6 bases, J lost 7 bases, and 21 bases lay in between. The CDR3 runs 16 residues. Germline V lookup: CDR1 SNHLY, CDR2 FYNNEI.